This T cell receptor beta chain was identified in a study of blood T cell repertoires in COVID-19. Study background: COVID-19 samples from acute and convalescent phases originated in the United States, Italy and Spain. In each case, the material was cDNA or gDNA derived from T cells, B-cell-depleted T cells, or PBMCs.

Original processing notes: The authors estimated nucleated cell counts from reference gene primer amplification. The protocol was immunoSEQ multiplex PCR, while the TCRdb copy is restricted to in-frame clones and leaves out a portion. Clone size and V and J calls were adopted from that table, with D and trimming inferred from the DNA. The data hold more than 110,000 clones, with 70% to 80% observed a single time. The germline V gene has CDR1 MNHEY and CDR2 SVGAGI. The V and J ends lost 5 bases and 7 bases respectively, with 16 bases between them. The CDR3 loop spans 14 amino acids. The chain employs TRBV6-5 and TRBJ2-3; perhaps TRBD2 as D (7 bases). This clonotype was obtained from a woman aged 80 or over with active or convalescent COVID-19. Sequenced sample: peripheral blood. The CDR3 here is CASSNGGLWNTQYF. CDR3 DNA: TGTGCCAGCAGTAACGGGGGGCTCTGGAATACGCAGTATTTT.